The TCR beta chain described here comes from a study of T cells in Graves' hyperthyroidism and ophthalmopathy. In the study overall: Peripheral blood was acquired at first diagnosis, ahead of any therapy whatsoever.

The patients, who ranged from 18 to 65 in age, presented with newly diagnosed hyperthyroidism lasting under 2 months. It was uncontrolled infection, other autoimmune disease, pregnancy or lactation that excluded patients. This clonotype was detected only a few times. Antigen unknown. Findings and caveats of the study: Blood shared most expanded thyroid clonotypes above 0.001.

V lost 0 bases to trimming and J lost 5 bases, with 11 bases between them. CDR3 length: 15 amino acids. CDR1 and CDR2 (germline): MGHRA, YSYEKL. TCR beta CDR3 regions were amplified from RNA. HTBI primers were used for first-round RT-PCR of the TCR CDR3. TCRdb re-analysed the multiplex PCR reads in MiXCR, keeping a single row per CDR3 protein. The sample lists roughly 400,000 distinct CDR3 sequences, more than 15% seen once, with roughly 25% in the top ten. The gene calls are TRBV4-1 and TRBJ2-1; D gene uncertain. Sequencing was carried out using blood. The receptor was isolated from a woman between 18 and 29 years old with Graves' hyperthyroidism that later progressed to Graves' ophthalmopathy. CDR3 sequence: CASSQDLGVDNEQFF. The CDR3 region has the DNA TGCGCCAGCAGCCAAGATTTAGGTGTGGACAATGAGCAGTTCTTC.